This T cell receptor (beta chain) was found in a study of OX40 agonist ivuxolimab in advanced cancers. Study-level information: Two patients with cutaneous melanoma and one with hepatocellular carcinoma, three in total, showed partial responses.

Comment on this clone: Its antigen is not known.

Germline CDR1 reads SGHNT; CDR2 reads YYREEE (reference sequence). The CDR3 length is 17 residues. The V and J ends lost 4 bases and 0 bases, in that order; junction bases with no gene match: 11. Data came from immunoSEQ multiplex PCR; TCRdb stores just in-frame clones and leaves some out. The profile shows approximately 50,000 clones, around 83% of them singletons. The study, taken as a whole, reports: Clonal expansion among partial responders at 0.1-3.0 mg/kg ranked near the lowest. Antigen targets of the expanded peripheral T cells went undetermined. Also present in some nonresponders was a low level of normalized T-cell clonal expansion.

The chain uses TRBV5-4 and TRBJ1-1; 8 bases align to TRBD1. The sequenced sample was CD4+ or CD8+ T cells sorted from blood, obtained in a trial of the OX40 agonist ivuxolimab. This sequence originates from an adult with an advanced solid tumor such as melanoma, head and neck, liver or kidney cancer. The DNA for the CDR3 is TGTGCCAGCAGCCGAACTAGGGACAGGAGGGTGAACACTGAAGCTTTCTTT. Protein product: CASSRTRDRRVNTEAFF.